These 28 T cell receptor beta chains originate from one sample sequenced in a study of T-cell memory formation after mild COVID-19. Using its own MiXCR run on the 5' RACE reads, TCRdb lists one record per CDR3 protein. The sample includes about 250,000 distinct CDR3 sequences, 15% of them seen just once. The material sequenced was PBMCs or a T cell subset sorted from them (not recorded which). The receptors here all came from an adult woman who had mild COVID-19 (a few samples of this study predate the infection). Cell type and time point are not known.

The gene calls are TRBV4-2 and TRBJ2-3, with 10 bases fitting TRBD2. Germline lookup yields CDR1 LGHNA and CDR2 YNFKEQ. This CDR3 comprises 16 residues. V was clipped by 0 bases and J by 4 bases; unmatched bases: 4. The CDR3 sequence is CASSQDASGRADTQYF. CDR3 nucleotide sequence: TGTGCCAGCAGCCAAGATGCCAGCGGGAGGGCAGATACGCAGTATTTT.

This clonotype was seen more than once but under ten times. V is TRBV7-3 and J is TRBJ2-4; weak D call: TRBD1 (6 bases). V was clipped by 2 bases and J by 6 bases, with 20 bases between them. Germline values: CDR1 SGHTA, CDR2 FQGTGA. The CDR3 is 17 residues long. The CDR3 DNA sequence: TGTGCCAGCAGCTTATTAGGGGGACCAAACGCCCCAAACATTCAGTACTTC. Residues: CASSLLGGPNAPNIQYF.

This clonotype was observed a few times. The chain couples TRBV7-9 to TRBJ2-1; D ambiguous. The CDR3 runs 13 residues. The V gene's germline CDR1 is SEHNR and CDR2 FQNEAQ (reference sequence). The V gene lost 1 base and the J gene lost 7 bases, with 8 bases spanning the gap. The CDR3: CASSLGHRNEQFF. The CDR3, as DNA: TGTGCCAGCAGCTTAGGCCACAGAAATGAGCAGTTCTTC.

The chain recombines TRBV20-1 with TRBJ2-1; 7 bases line up with TRBD2. The CDR3 length is 16 residues. The trim removed 3 bases at V and 0 bases at J, leaving 8 bases unmatched. The germline gives CDR1 DFQATT, CDR2 SNEGSKA (reference sequence). The CDR3 is CSASPLAAVSYNEQFF. The DNA for the CDR3 is TGCAGTGCTAGTCCGCTAGCGGCCGTCTCCTACAATGAGCAGTTCTTC.

This clonotype has a handful of counts. The J gene is TRBJ2-3, the V gene TRBV12-5; possible D gene TRBD1, 5 bases. CDR1 LGHNT and CDR2 FRNRAP come from the germline V gene. With 7 bases removed from V and 2 bases from J, the gap between germline ends came to 13 bases. This CDR3 has 14 amino acids. CDR3 amino acids: CASDHRRNTDTQYF. The CDR3 DNA follows: TGTGCTAGTGACCACAGGAGAAACACAGATACGCAGTATTTT.

This clonotype was recorded a few times. The chain recombines TRBV12-3 or TRBV12-4 with TRBJ2-2; TRBD1 aligns across 8 bases. With 0 bases clipped from V and 5 bases from J, the junction kept 5 bases outside the gene matches. CDR3 length equals 16 residues. In DNA form, the CDR3 reads TGTGCCAGCAGTTTAGCGCGACAGGGGTGGACCGGGGAGCTGTTTTTT. Amino acid sequence: CASSLARQGWTGELFF.

This clonotype has a handful of counts. The V gene is TRBV15, the J gene TRBJ1-5; D is unclear. Germline CDR1 reads LNHNV; CDR2 reads YYDKDF (reference sequence). V shed 0 bases and J shed 7 bases, with 7 bases lying between them. This CDR3 spans 13 amino acids. The CDR3 reads CATSRESQQPQHF. CDR3 bases: TGTGCCACCAGCAGAGAAAGTCAGCAGCCCCAGCATTTT.

The rearrangement links TRBV11-2 to TRBJ2-7; possible D gene TRBD2, 6 bases. Germline V lookup: CDR1 SGHAT, CDR2 FQNNGV. The CDR3 loop spans 14 amino acids. Trimming stripped 1 base from V and 3 bases from J, with 10 bases between. CDR3 residues: CASSLGLENYEQYF. The CDR3 coding sequence is TGTGCCAGCAGCTTAGGACTAGAAAACTACGAGCAGTACTTC.

This clonotype was picked up many times. This chain uses TRBV6-6 with TRBJ2-7; no definite D call. CDR3 length: 17 amino acids. CDR1 is MNHNY and CDR2 is SVGAGI in the germline V gene (reference sequence). V dropped 2 bases and J dropped 2 bases, with 19 bases sitting between them. CDR3 sequence: CASSYPPAGLIPYEQYF. The CDR3, as DNA: TGTGCCAGCAGTTACCCACCCGCCGGCCTAATCCCCTACGAGCAGTACTTC.

The rearrangement joins TRBV5-4 to TRBJ2-5; either TRBD1 or TRBD2 may supply D (5 bases each). There are 14 residues in the CDR3. V was trimmed by 7 bases and J by 2 bases, leaving 15 bases between them. Germline CDR1 is SGHNT and CDR2 is YYREEE (reference sequence). The CDR3 sequence is CASRPGTYQETQYF. The CDR3 nucleotides are TGTGCCAGCCGACCCGGGACGTATCAAGAGACCCAGTACTTC.

The chain links TRBV7-6 to TRBJ2-1; a weak D match, TRBD1 (6 bases). Germline V gene sequence: CDR1 SGHVS, CDR2 FNYEAQ. This CDR3 comprises 13 residues. V was pared by 6 bases and J by 8 bases, with 14 bases between. The CDR3 nucleotides read TGTGCCAGCAGTTTCGACAGGAACGATGAGCAGTTCTTC. It codes for CASSFDRNDEQFF.

This clonotype was seen a handful of times. V usage is TRBV11-1 and J usage is TRBJ2-2, with 10 bases identical to TRBD1. With 5 bases clipped from V and 3 bases from J, the junction kept 9 bases outside the gene matches. The CDR3 is 17 amino acids. Germline V lookup: CDR1 SGHAT, CDR2 FQDESV (reference sequence). The DNA of the CDR3 is TGTGCCAGCAGCCACGACAGGGGGCATGAGGACACCGGGGAGCTGTTTTTT. Its protein is CASSHDRGHEDTGELFF.

This clonotype has only a few counts. DNA for the CDR3: TGTGCCAGCAGTTTCAGCGGCAGGGCGACCTACGAGCAGTACTTC. Translation: CASSFSGRATYEQYF. V and J are TRBV12-3 or TRBV12-4 and TRBJ2-7; TRBD1 or TRBD2 may be the D gene (5 bases each). V lost 3 bases, J lost 2 bases, and 14 bases lay in between. The CDR3 runs to 15 residues.

This clonotype has only a few counts. The rearrangement joins TRBV12-5 to TRBJ2-1, with TRBD1 as a possible D gene (7 bases). The CDR3 is 17 amino acids. CDR1 is LGHNT and CDR2 is FRNRAP in the germline V gene. Trimming cost V 0 bases and J 6 bases, with 18 bases left between them. The CDR3 coding sequence is TGTGCTAGTGGTTTGGTAGTGACTAGGGACAGCCTCAATGAGCAGTTCTTC. It is translated as CASGLVVTRDSLNEQFF.

This clonotype was picked up one time. The V and J genes are TRBV6-2 or TRBV6-3 and TRBJ2-7; D is undetermined. This CDR3 comprises 12 residues. Deletions cut 7 bases from V and 1 base from J, with 8 bases between. Germline values: CDR1 MNHEY, CDR2 SVGEGT. CDR3 sequence reads: CASTSMSYEQYF. The CDR3 DNA reads as TGTGCCAGCACCTCTATGTCCTACGAGCAGTACTTC.

The chain couples TRBV4-2 to TRBJ1-4; possible D gene TRBD1, 5 bases. Per germline, CDR1 LGHNA and CDR2 YNFKEQ. V was cut by 8 bases and J by 7 bases, with 20 bases left in between. The CDR3 covers 15 residues. The DNA for the CDR3 is TGTGCCAGCCGTGACAAAGACGGGGCGGGTGAAAAACTGTTTTTT. Translating it yields CASRDKDGAGEKLFF.

The chain uses TRBV25-1 and TRBJ2-1, with a possible D match to TRBD2 (5 bases). Germline CDR1 and CDR2: MGHDK and SYGVNS. CDR3 length: 16 residues. V lost 6 bases to trimming and J lost 0 bases, with 15 bases between them. The CDR3 coding sequence is TGTGCCAGCAGCCCCTTCCGGGGAAGCTCCTACAATGAGCAGTTCTTC. This codes for CASSPFRGSSYNEQFF.

V gene TRBV12-3 or TRBV12-4 combines with J gene TRBJ1-1, with D unclear. The CDR3 length is 17 residues. V lost 7 bases and J lost 1, with 22 bases in between. The CDR3 DNA follows: TGTGCCAGCACCAACGGGTACGGTTTGTCTTCGAACACTGAAGCTTTCTTT. Amino acids: CASTNGYGLSSNTEAFF.

V is TRBV3-1 and J is TRBJ1-2; weak D call: TRBD1 (6 bases). V lost 0 bases and J 3 bases, leaving 17 bases between the germline ends. Germline CDR1 LGHDT, CDR2 YNNKEL (reference sequence). The length of the CDR3 is 17 residues. Written as DNA, the CDR3 is TGTGCCAGCAGCCAAGATAAGGGCAGGGGTCGCTACTATGGCTACACCTTC. Its translation is CASSQDKGRGRYYGYTF.

This clonotype appeared a few times. The V gene is TRBV29-1, the J gene TRBJ2-7; a weak D match, TRBD2 (6 bases). Trimming pared 4 bases from V and 3 bases from J, leaving 13 bases between. Germline values: CDR1 SQVTM, CDR2 ANQGSEA. The CDR3 length is 13 residues. The CDR3 spells CSVGRLGGYEQYF. The CDR3 nucleotides are TGCAGCGTTGGGAGGTTGGGGGGCTACGAGCAGTACTTC.

The chain couples TRBV14 to TRBJ2-1, with unresolved D. Germline CDR1 reads SGHDN; CDR2 reads FVKESK. Trimming left V 1 base short and J 1 base short, with 2 bases between. The CDR3 loop spans 13 amino acids. In DNA, the CDR3 is TGTGCCAGCAGCCAAGTTTCCTACAATGAGCAGTTCTTC. Amino acid sequence: CASSQVSYNEQFF.

CDR3 in DNA: TGTGCCAGTAGTAGAGGGGACAGCCAGGGGGAGACCCAGTACTTC. This translates into CASSRGDSQGETQYF. The rearrangement joins TRBV19 to TRBJ2-5, with 7 bases matching TRBD1. The ends lost 4 bases at V and 5 bases at J; junction bases unmatched: 10. There are 15 residues in the CDR3. CDR1 is LNHDA, CDR2 SQIVND, per germline (reference sequence).

This clonotype has a handful of counts. V and J are TRBV12-3 or TRBV12-4 and TRBJ2-7; maybe TRBD2 (5 bases). Trimming took off 6 bases at V and 2 bases at J, with 8 bases between the two ends. The CDR3 consists of 12 residues. CDR3 DNA: TGTGCCAGCAGGGACTCAGCCTACGAGCAGTACTTC. As protein: CASRDSAYEQYF.

The DNA for the CDR3 is TGTGCCAGCAGCTTGGACTTGAGCTCCTACAATGAGCAGTTCTTC. Amino acid sequence: CASSLDLSSYNEQFF. The rearrangement joins TRBV5-4 to TRBJ2-1; D remains ambiguous. Germline V gene sequence: CDR1 SGHNT, CDR2 YYREEE (reference sequence). The V end lost 0 bases, the J end lost 0 bases, and 7 bases lay between the germline ends. This CDR3 region has 15 residues.

This chain joins TRBV7-9 and TRBJ1-1, with a weak D call TRBD1 (6 bases). V was clipped by 2 bases and J by 1 base, with 11 bases between them. The CDR3 contains 15 residues. The germline CDR1 and CDR2 sequences are SEHNR and FQNEAQ (reference sequence). The CDR3 is CASSLRGHSNTEAFF. DNA of the CDR3: TGTGCCAGCAGCTTAAGGGGACACTCGAACACTGAAGCTTTCTTT.

In its sample, this clonotype was seen a few times. This chain links TRBV7-3 with TRBJ2-7; no definite D call. The length of the CDR3 is 15 residues. Germline assignment: CDR1 SGHTA and CDR2 FQGTGA. V dropped 2 bases and J dropped 3 bases, with 14 bases sitting between them. DNA of the CDR3: TGTGCCAGCAGCTTAGGTCCCTTCCCCCTCTACGAGCAGTACTTC. Amino acids: CASSLGPFPLYEQYF. The whole variable domain, filled in from reference TRBV7-3 and TRBJ2-7, reads GAGVSQTPSNKVTEKGKYVELRCDPISGHTALYWYRQSLGQGPEFLIYFQGTGAADDSGLPNDRFFAVRPEGSVSTLKIQRTERGDSAVYLCASSLGPFPLYEQYFGPGTRLTVT.

The sample holds a few counts of this clonotype. The J gene is TRBJ2-5, the V gene TRBV11-2; 8 bases line up with TRBD2. CDR3 length: 14 amino acids. Germline V gene sequence: CDR1 SGHAT, CDR2 FQNNGV. V was pared by 5 bases and J by 5 bases, with 7 bases of the junction left unmatched. The CDR3 DNA sequence: TGTGCCAGCAGCCCCGGGGGGGCCCGGGAGACCCAGTACTTC. Amino acid sequence: CASSPGGARETQYF.

This clonotype was picked up one time. J is TRBJ1-1 and V is TRBV3-1; perhaps TRBD1 as D (5 bases). This CDR3 is 14 amino acids long. Trimming left V 6 bases short and J 1 base short, with 12 bases between. Germline V gene lookup returns CDR1 LGHDT and CDR2 YNNKEL (reference sequence). This chain's CDR3 is CASSTRQTNTEAFF. In DNA, the CDR3 is TGTGCCAGCAGTACACGACAGACGAACACTGAAGCTTTCTTT.